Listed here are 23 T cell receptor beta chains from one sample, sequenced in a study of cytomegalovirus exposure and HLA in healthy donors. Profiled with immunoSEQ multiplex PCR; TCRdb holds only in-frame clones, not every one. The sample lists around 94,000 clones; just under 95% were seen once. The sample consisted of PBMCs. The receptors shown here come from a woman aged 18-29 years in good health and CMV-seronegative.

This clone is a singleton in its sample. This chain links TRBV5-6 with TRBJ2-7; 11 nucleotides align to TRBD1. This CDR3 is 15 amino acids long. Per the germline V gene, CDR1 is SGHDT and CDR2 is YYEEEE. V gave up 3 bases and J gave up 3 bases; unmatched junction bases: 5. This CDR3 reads CASSWAGTGGYEQYF. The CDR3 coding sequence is TGTGCCAGCAGCTGGGCCGGGACAGGGGGCTACGAGCAGTACTTC.

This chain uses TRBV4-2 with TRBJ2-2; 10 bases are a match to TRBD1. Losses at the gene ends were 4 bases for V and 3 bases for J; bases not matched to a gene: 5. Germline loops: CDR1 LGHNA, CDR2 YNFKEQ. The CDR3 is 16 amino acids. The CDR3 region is CASSRRQGADTGELFF. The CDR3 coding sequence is TGTGCCAGCAGCCGACGACAGGGGGCTGACACCGGGGAGCTGTTTTTT.

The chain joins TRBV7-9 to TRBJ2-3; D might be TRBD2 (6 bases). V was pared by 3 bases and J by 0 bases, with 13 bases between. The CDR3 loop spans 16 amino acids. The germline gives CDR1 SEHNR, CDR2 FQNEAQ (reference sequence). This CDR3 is CASSFSLGGSTDTQYF. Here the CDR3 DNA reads TGTGCCAGCAGCTTCTCCCTAGGAGGGAGCACAGATACGCAGTATTTT.

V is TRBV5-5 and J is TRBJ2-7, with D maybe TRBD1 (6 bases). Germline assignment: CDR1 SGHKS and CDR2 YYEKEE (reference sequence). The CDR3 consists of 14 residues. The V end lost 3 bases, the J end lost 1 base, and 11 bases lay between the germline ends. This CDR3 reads CASSWGQGSYEQYF. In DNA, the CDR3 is TGTGCCAGCAGCTGGGGGCAGGGGTCCTACGAGCAGTACTTC.

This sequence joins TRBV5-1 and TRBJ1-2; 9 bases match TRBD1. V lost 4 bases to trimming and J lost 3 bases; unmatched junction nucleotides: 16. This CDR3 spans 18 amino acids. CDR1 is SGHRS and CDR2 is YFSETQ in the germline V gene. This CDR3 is CASSHPIRDRVGHYGYTF. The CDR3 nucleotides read TGCGCCAGCAGCCACCCAATCCGGGACAGGGTGGGTCACTATGGCTACACCTTC.

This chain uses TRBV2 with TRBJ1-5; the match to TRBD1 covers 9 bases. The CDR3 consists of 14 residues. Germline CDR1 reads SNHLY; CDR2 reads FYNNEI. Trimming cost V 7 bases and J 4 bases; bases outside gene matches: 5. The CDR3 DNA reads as TGTGCCAGCAAGGGCGACAGGGGGAATCAGCCCCAGCATTTT. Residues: CASKGDRGNQPQHF.

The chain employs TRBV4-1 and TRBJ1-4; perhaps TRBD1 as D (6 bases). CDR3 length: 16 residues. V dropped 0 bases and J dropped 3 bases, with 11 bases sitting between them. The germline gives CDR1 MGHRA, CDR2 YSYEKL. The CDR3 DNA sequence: TGCGCCAGCAGCCAAGAAGGGGCAGGGGCTAATGAAAAACTGTTTTTT. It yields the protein CASSQEGAGANEKLFF.

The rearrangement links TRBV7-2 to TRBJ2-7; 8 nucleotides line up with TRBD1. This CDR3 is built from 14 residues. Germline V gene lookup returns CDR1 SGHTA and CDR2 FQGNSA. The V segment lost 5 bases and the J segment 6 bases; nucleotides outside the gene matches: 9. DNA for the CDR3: TGTGCCAGCAGCAGCCAGGGGGCTATAGGCGAGCAGTACTTC. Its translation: CASSSQGAIGEQYF.

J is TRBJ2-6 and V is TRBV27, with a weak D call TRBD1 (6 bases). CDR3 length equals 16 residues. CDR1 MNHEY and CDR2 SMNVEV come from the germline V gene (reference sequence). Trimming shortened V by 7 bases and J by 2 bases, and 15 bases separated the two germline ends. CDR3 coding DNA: TGTGCCAGCACCAGATTAAACAGGGCTGGGGCCAACGTCCTGACTTTC. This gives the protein CASTRLNRAGANVLTF.

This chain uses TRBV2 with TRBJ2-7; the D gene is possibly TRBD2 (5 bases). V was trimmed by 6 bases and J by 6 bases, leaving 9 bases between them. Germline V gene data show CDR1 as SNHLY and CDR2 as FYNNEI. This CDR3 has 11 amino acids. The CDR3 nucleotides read TGTGCCAGCAGCCCTAGCCCCGAGCAGTACTTC. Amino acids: CASSPSPEQYF.

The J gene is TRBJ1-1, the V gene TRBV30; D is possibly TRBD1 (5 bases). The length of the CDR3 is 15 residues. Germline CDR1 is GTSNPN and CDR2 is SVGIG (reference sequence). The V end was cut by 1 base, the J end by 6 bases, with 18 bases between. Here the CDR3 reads CAWSGGVDPWPEAFF. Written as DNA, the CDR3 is TGTGCCTGGAGTGGGGGGGTCGACCCCTGGCCTGAAGCTTTCTTT.

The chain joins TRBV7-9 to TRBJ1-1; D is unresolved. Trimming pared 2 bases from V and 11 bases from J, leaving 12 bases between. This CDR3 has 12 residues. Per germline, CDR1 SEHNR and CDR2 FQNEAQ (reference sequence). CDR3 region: CASSLSGFYAFF. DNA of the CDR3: TGTGCCAGCAGCTTATCCGGGTTTTATGCTTTCTTT.

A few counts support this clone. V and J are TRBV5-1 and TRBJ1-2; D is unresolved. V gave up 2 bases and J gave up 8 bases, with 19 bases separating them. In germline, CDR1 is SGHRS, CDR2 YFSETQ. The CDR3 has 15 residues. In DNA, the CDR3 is TGCGCCAGCAGCTTATCGTCGGGGAATTCTAGGGGCTACACCTTC. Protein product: CASSLSSGNSRGYTF.

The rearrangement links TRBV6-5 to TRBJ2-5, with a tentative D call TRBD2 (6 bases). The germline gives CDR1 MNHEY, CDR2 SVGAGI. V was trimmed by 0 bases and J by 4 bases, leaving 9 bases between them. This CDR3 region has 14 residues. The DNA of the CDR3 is TGTGCCAGCAGTTACTCTTCAGCGGGAGAGACCCAGTACTTC. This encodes CASSYSSAGETQYF.

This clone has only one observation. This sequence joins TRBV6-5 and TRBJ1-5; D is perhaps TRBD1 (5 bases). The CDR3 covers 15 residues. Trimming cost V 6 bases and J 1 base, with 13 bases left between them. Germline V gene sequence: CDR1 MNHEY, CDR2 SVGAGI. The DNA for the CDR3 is TGTGCCAGCAGACAACAAGGGGTGAGCAATCAGCCCCAGCATTTT. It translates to CASRQQGVSNQPQHF.

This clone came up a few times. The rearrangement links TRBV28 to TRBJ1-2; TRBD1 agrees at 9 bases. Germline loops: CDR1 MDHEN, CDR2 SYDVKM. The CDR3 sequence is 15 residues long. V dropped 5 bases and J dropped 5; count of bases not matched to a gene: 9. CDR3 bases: TGTGCCAGCAGTACCACCCCACAGGGGGCTTATGGCTACACCTTC. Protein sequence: CASSTTPQGAYGYTF.

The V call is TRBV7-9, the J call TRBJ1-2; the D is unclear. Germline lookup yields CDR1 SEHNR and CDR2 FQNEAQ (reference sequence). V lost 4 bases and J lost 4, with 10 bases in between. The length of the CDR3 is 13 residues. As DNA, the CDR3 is TGTGCCAGCAGCTCAGGTGGTAGCTATGGCTACACCTTC. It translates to CASSSGGSYGYTF.

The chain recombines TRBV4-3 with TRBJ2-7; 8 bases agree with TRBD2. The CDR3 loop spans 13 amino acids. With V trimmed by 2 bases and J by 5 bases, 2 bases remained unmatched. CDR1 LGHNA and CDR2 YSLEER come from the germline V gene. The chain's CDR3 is CASSQLGGDEQYF. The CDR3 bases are TGCGCCAGCAGCCAACTCGGGGGGGACGAGCAGTACTTC.

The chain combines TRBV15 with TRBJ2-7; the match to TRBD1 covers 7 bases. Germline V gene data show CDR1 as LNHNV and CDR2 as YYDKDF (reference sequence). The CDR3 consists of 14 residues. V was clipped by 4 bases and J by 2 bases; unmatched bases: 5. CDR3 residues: CATSTRTGAYEQYF. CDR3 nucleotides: TGTGCCACCAGCACACGGACAGGTGCCTACGAGCAGTACTTC.

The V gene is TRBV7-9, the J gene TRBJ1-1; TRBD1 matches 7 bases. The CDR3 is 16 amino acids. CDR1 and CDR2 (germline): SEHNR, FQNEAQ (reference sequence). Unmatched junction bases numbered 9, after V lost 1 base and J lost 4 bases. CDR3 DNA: TGTGCCAGCAGCTTAGATTGGGGGGCAGGGGGCACTGAAGCTTTCTTT. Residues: CASSLDWGAGGTEAFF.

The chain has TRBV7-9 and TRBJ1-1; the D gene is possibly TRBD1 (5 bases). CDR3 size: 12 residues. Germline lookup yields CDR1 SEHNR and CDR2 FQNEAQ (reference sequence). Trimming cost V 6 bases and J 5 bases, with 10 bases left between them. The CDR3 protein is CASSQGRTEAFF. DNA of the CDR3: TGTGCCAGCAGTCAGGGTAGAACTGAAGCTTTCTTT.

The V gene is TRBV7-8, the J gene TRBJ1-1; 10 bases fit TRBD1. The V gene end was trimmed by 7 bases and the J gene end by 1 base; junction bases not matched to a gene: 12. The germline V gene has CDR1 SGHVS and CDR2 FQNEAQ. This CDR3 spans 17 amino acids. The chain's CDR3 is CASIRDRGVGQNTEAFF. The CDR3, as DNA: TGTGCCAGCATCCGGGACAGGGGTGTAGGCCAGAACACTGAAGCTTTCTTT.

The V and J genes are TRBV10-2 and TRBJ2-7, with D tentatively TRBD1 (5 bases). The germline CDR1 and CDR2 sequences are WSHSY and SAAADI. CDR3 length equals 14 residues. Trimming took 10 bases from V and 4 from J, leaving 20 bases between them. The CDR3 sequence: CATYDRSSNYEQYF. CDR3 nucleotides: TGCGCCACCTATGACAGAAGCTCTAATTACGAGCAGTACTTC.